The 5 T cell receptor beta chains reported below all come from one sample, sequenced in a study of T cell repertoires in cytomegalovirus infection. TCRdb ran MiXCR on the reads and lists one entry per CDR3 protein. The profile shows about 350,000 distinct CDR3 sequences, approximately 35% of them singletons. Which antigens these TCRs recognize remains unknown. The sequencing used cultured PBMCs, collected from culture after CMV antigen stimulation. These TCRs come from a human donor in good health (CMV status not recorded). Some clones in this sample may be carry-over from other donors' samples.

The chain has TRBV10-3 and TRBJ2-7; a possible D gene is TRBD1 (6 bases). Trimming stripped 11 bases from V and 5 bases from J, with 19 bases between. The CDR3 runs to 13 residues. Germline V gene lookup returns CDR1 ENHRY and CDR2 SYGVKD. The chain's CDR3 is CAVGNRVSDEQYF. CDR3 DNA: TGTGCCGTCGGCAACAGGGTTTCGGACGAGCAGTACTTC.

This clonotype was seen only a few times. The chain combines TRBV7-2 with TRBJ1-2; a weak D match, TRBD1 (5 bases). Between the trimmed V and J ends, which lost 5 bases and 4 bases, there was a span of 11 bases. Germline CDR1 SGHTA, CDR2 FQGNSA. This CDR3 contains 13 residues. The CDR3 loop reads CASSRDESYGYTF. CDR3 nucleotide sequence: TGTGCCAGCAGCCGGGACGAGAGCTATGGCTACACCTTC.

The chain combines TRBV10-3 with TRBJ2-7; no reliable D call. CDR3 length equals 14 residues. V gave up 0 bases and J gave up 2 bases, with 8 bases separating them. Germline CDR1 is ENHRY and CDR2 is SYGVKD. The CDR3 loop reads CAISESGPPYEQYF. DNA of the CDR3: TGTGCCATCAGTGAGTCCGGACCGCCCTACGAGCAGTACTTC.

In its sample, this clonotype was seen many times. V is TRBV7-8 and J is TRBJ1-3; tentatively, D is TRBD1 (5 bases). CDR1 is SGHVS and CDR2 is FQNEAQ in the germline V gene. V lost 2 bases and J 5 bases, leaving 25 bases between the germline ends. There are 19 residues in the CDR3. The CDR3 sequence is CASSLNRGTGLSARNTIYF. In DNA, the CDR3 is TGTGCCAGCAGCTTAAACCGGGGGACGGGTCTCTCGGCAAGAAACACCATATATTTT.

The CDR3 coding sequence is TGTGCCAGCAGTTTAATGGGGGAGCCTCAGCCCCAGCATTTT. Translation gives CASSLMGEPQPQHF. The genes are TRBV28 and TRBJ1-5; D perhaps matches TRBD1 (5 bases). CDR3 length: 14 residues. CDR1 is MDHEN and CDR2 is SYDVKM in the germline V gene. Trimming left V 2 bases short and J 6 bases short, with 11 bases between. Full variable domain (missing parts from reference TRBV28 and TRBJ1-5): DVKVTQSSRYLVKRTGEKVFLECVQDMDHENMFWYRQDPGLGLRLIYFSYDVKMKEKGDIPEGYSVSREKKERFSLILESASTNQTSMYLCASSLMGEPQPQHFGDGTRLSIL.